This TCR beta chain appears in the sequencing data of a study of T-cell reconstitution after alpha-beta-depleted transplantation in children. Study conclusions and caveats: Surviving recipient cells, namely T cells and thymic progenitors, were the source of high day-60 TCRbeta diversity in some patients. A year had passed since transplant, and T-cell counts and diversity by then came mostly from newly produced T cells. About two months after transplant, alpha-beta T cells reportedly came from several hundred expanded graft clones.

This CDR3 contains 17 residues. To note about this clonotype: The antigen remains unidentified.

As it was prepared, the TCRbeta library received unique molecular identifiers. TCRdb analysed the PCR reads with MiXCR anew, one entry per CDR3 protein. Among roughly 790,000 distinct CDR3 sequences listed, about 16% were seen once. The receptor's source is a male patient aged 10 to 17 who had a stem cell transplant for acute lymphoblastic leukemia, so the T cells may come from the graft donor. The source material was PBMCs, mostly from graft donor cells, sampled 360 days after TCRalphabeta/CD19-depleted stem cell transplant. This chain joins TRBV21-1 and TRBJ2-6; no check of the table's D call, TRBD1, against the DNA was made. TRBV21-1 is termed a pseudogene. CDR3 amino acids: CARYPGGDPSGANVLTF. The CDR3 nucleotides are TGTGCCAGATACCCAGGGGGCGACCCCAGTGGGGCCAACGTCCTGACTTTC.